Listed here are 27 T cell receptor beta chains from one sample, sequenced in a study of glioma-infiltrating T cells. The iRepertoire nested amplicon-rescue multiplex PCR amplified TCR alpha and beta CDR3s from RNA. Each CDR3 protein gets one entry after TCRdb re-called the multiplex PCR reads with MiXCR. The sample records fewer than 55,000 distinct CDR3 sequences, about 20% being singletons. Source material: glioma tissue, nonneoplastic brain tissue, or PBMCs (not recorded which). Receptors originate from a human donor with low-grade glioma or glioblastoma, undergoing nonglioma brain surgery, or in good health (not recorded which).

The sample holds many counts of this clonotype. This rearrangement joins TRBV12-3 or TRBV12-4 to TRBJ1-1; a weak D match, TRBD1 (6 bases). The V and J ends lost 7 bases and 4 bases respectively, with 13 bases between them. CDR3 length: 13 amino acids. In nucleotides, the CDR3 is TGTGCCAGCACCCCACAGGGAATCACTGAAGCTTTCTTT. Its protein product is CASTPQGITEAFF.

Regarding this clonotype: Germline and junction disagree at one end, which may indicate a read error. The CDR3 region has the DNA TGTGCCAGCAGCTCTACGGGGGGGGTGCAAGAGACCAAGTACTTC. Protein sequence: CASSSTGGVQETKYF. The J gene is TRBJ2-5, the V gene TRBV5-4, with 8 bases that match TRBD2. The CDR3 is made up of 15 amino acids. CDR1 is SGHNT, CDR2 YYREEE, per germline (reference sequence).

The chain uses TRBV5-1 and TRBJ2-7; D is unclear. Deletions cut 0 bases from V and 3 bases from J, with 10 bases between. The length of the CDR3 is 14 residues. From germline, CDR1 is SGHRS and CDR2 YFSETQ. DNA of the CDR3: TGCGCCAGCAGCTTGGCTGCGGAAGGCTACGAGCAGTACTTC. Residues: CASSLAAEGYEQYF.

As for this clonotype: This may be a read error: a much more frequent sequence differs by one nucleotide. In nucleotides, the CDR3 is TGCGTCAGCAGCCCCTCGGAGTTGTTCCCAGATACGCAGTATTTT. This sequence encodes CVSSPSELFPDTQYF. V gene TRBV4-1 combines with J gene TRBJ2-3, with D hard to call. Germline-derived CDR1 and CDR2 are MGHRA and YSYEKL. This CDR3 spans 15 amino acids.

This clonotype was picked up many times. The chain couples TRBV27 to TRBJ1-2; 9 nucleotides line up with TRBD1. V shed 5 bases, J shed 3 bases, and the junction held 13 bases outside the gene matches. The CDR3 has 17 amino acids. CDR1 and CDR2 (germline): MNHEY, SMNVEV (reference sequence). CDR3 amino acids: CASSTQGTGSGYYGYTF. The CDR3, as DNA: TGTGCCAGCAGTACCCAGGGGACAGGGTCGGGCTACTATGGCTACACCTTC.

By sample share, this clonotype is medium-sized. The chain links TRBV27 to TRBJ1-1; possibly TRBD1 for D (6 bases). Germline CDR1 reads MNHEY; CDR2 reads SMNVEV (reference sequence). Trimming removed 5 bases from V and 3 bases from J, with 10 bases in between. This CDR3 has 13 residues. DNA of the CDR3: TGTGCCAGCAGTGTAACAGGGTACACTGAAGCTTTCTTT. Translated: CASSVTGYTEAFF.

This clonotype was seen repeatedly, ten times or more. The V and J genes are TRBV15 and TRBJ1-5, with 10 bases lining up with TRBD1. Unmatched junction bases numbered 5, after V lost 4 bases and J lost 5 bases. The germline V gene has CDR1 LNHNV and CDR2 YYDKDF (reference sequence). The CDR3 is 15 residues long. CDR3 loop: CATSTDRGLYQPQHF. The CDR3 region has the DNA TGTGCCACCAGCACCGACAGGGGGCTATATCAGCCCCAGCATTTT.

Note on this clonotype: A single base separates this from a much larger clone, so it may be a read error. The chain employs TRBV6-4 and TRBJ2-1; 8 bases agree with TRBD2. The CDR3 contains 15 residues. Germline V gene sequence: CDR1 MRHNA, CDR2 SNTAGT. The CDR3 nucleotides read TGTGCCGGCAGTGTGACTACGCGGGGGGTGGATGAGCAGTTCTTC. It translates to CAGSVTTRGVDEQFF.

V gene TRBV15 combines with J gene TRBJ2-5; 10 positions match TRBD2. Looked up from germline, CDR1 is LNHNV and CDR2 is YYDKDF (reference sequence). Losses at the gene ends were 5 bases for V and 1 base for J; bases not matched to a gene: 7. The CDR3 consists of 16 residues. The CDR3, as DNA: TGTGCCACCAGCGAGATAGCGGGGGGTCCCCAAGAGACCCAGTACTTC. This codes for CATSEIAGGPQETQYF.

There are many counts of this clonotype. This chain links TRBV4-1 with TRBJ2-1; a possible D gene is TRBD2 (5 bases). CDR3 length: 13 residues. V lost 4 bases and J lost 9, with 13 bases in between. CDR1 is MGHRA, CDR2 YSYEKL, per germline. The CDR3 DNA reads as TGCGCCAGCAGCCTTCAGATACGGGGTGAGCAGTTCTTC. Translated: CASSLQIRGEQFF.

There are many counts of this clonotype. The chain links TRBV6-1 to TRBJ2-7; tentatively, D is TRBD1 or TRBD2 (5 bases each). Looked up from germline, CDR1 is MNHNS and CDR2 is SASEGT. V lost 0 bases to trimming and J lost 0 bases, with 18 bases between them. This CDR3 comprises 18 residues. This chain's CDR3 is CASSEAPTGPVGSYEQYV. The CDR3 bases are TGTGCCAGCAGTGAAGCGCCGACGGGACCGGTGGGCTCCTACGAGCAGTACGTC.

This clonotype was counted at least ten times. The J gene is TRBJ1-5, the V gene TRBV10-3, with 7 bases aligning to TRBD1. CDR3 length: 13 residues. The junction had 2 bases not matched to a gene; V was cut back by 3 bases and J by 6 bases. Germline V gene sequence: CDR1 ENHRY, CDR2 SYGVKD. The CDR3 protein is CAISEDRVQPQHF. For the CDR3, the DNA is TGTGCCATCAGTGAAGACAGGGTTCAGCCCCAGCATTTT.

The CDR3 sequence is CASSHYANPHKQFF. CDR3 DNA: TGTGCCAGTAGCCACTACGCCAACCCCCATAAGCAGTTCTTC. The chain employs TRBV6-1 and TRBJ2-1, with unresolved D. Trimming took off 9 bases at V and 11 bases at J, with 23 bases between the two ends. This CDR3 has 14 residues. Germline V gene lookup returns CDR1 MNHNS and CDR2 SASEGT.

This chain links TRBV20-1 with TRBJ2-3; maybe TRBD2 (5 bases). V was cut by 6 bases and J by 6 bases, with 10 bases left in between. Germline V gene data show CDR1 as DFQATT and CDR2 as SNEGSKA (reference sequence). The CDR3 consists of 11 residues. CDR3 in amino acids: CSAEGEDTQYF. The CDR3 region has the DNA TGCAGTGCCGAGGGAGAGGATACGCAGTATTTT.

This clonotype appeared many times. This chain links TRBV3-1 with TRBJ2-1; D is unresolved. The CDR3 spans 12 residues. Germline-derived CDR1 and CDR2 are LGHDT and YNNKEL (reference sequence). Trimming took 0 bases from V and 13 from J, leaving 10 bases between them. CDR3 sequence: CASSQDRDNQFF. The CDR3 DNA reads TGTGCCAGCAGCCAAGATAGGGATAACCAGTTCTTC.

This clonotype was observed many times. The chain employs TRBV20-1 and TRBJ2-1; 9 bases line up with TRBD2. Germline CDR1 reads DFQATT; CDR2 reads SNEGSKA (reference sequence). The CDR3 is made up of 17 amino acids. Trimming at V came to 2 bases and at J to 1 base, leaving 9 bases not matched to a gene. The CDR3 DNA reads TGCAGTGCTAGATCTAGCGGGGCCCGCGGGTCCTACAATGAGCAGTTCTTC. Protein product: CSARSSGARGSYNEQFF.

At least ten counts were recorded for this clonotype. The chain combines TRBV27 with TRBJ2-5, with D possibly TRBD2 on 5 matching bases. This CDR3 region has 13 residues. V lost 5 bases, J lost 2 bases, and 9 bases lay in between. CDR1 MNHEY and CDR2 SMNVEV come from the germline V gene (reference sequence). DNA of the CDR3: TGTGCCAGCAGTATCCGGGGTCAAGAGACCCAGTACTTC. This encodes CASSIRGQETQYF.

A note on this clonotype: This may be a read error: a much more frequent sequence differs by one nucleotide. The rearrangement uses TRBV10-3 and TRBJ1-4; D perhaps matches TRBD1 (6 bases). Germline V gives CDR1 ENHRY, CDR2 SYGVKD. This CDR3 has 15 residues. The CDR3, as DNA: TGTGCCATCAGTGCAGGGGTGGCAACTAATAAAAAACTGTTTTTT. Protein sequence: CAISAGVATNKKLFF.

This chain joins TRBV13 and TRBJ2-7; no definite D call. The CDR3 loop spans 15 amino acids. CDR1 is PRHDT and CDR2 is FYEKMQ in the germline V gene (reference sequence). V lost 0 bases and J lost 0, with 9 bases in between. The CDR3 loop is CASSLGFGNSYEQYF. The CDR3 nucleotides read TGTGCCAGCAGCTTAGGCTTCGGCAACTCCTACGAGCAGTACTTC.

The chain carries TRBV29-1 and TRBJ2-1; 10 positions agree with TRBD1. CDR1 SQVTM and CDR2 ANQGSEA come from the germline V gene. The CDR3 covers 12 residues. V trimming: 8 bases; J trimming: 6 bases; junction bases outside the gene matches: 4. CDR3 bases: TGCAGCTTCGGACAGGGGGTCAATGAGCAGTTCTTC. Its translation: CSFGQGVNEQFF.

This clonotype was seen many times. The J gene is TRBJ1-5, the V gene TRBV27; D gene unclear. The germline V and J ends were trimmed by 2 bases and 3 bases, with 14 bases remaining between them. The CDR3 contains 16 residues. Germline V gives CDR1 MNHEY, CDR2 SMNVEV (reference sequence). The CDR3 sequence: CASSLNVGSHNQPQHF. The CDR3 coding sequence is TGTGCCAGCAGTTTAAACGTGGGGAGCCACAATCAGCCCCAGCATTTT.

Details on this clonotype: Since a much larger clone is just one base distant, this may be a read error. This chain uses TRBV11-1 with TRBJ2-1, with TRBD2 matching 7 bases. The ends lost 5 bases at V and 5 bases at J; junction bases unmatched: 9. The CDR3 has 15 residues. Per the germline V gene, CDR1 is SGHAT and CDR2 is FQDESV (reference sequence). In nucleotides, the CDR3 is TGTGCCAGCAGCAAGGGTCGGGAGGCCAACAATGAGCAGTTCTTC. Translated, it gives CASSKGREANNEQFF.

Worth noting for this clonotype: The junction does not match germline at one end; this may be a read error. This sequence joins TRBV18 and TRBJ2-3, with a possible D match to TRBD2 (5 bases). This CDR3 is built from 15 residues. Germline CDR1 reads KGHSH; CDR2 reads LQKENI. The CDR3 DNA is TGTGCCAGCTCACCGAGCGGCCTCAGCACAGATAAGCAGTATTTT. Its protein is CASSPSGLSTDKQYF.

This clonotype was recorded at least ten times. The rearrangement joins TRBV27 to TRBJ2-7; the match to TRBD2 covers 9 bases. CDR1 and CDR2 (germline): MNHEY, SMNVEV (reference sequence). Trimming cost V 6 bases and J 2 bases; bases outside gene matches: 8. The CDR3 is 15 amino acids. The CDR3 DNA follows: TGTGCCAGCAGGGACAGCGGGGGGAAGACCTACGAGCAGTACGTC. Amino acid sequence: CASRDSGGKTYEQYV.

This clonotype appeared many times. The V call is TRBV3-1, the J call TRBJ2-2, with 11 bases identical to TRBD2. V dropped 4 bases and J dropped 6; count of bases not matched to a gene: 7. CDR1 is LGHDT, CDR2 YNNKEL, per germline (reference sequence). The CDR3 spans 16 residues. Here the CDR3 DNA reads TGTGCCAGCAGCCCTAGACTAGCGGGGTTTTCCGGGGAGCTGTTTTTT. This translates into CASSPRLAGFSGELFF.

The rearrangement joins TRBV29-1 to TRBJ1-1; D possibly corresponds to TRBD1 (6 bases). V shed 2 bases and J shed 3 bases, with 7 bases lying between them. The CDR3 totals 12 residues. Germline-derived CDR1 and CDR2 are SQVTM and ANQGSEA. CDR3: CSVEKGDTEAFF. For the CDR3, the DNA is TGCAGCGTTGAAAAGGGGGACACTGAAGCTTTCTTT. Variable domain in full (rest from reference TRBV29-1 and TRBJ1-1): SAVISQKPSRDICQRGTSLTIQCQVDSQVTMMFWYRQQPGQSLTLIATANQGSEATYESGFVIDKFPISRPNLTFSTLTVSNMSPEDSSIYLCSVEKGDTEAFFGQGTRLTVV.

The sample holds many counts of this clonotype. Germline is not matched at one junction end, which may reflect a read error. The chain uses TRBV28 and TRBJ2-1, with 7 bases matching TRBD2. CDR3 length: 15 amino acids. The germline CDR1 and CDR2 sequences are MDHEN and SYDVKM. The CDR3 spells CASGLGLADYNEQFF. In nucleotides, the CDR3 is TGTGCCAGCGGTTTGGGGCTAGCGGATTACAATGAGCAGTTCTTC.